Following are 5 T cell receptor beta chains from one sample sequenced in a study of cytomegalovirus exposure and HLA in healthy donors. The PCR used 60 Vbeta and 13 Jbeta primers. Here immunoSEQ multiplex PCR was the method, and the copy in TCRdb shows in-frame clones only, minus some. This table has more than 110,000 clones, roughly 9.7% appearing once. Sequenced input: PBMCs. The origin of the receptors is a man in his forties or fifties in good health and CMV-seronegative.

This clone came up a few times. This chain connects TRBV6-1 to TRBJ2-1; TRBD1 agrees at 7 bases. Germline-derived CDR1 and CDR2 are MNHNS and SASEGT. There are 13 residues in the CDR3. The V gene end was trimmed by 5 bases and the J gene end by 5 bases; junction bases not matched to a gene: 3. The CDR3 sequence: CASSLQGNNEQFF. DNA for the CDR3: TGTGCCAGCAGTCTACAGGGGAACAATGAGCAGTTCTTC.

In its sample, this clone was seen a few times. This chain links TRBV2 with TRBJ2-7; a possible D gene is TRBD1 (5 bases). Per the germline V gene, CDR1 is SNHLY and CDR2 is FYNNEI. Between the trimmed V and J ends, which lost 4 bases and 6 bases, there was a span of 13 bases. This CDR3 region has 13 residues. The CDR3 DNA follows: TGTGCCAGCAGTGTTAGGCAGGGCGGCGAGCAGTACTTC. Protein sequence: CASSVRQGGEQYF.

The chain is built from TRBV5-1 and TRBJ1-1; D may be TRBD1 (5 bases). The CDR3 runs to 15 residues. V gave up 6 bases and J gave up 6 bases, with 21 bases separating them. The germline CDR1 and CDR2 sequences are SGHRS and YFSETQ. The CDR3 reads CASNLLTESLAEAFF. CDR3 in DNA: TGCGCCAGCAACCTACTGACAGAGAGTTTGGCTGAAGCTTTCTTT.

This clone was counted between two and nine times. This chain uses TRBV28 with TRBJ1-5; 7 nucleotides align to TRBD1. The V and J ends lost 5 bases and 6 bases, in that order; junction bases with no gene match: 7. The CDR3 is 14 amino acids. CDR1 and CDR2 from the germline V gene are MDHEN and SYDVKM. This chain's CDR3 is CASSASQGVQPQHF. The CDR3 DNA is TGTGCCAGCAGTGCCTCGCAGGGGGTTCAGCCCCAGCATTTT.

The chain employs TRBV2 and TRBJ2-3; 7 bases line up with TRBD1. CDR1 and CDR2 (germline): SNHLY, FYNNEI. The CDR3 is 15 residues long. With 6 bases clipped from V and 3 bases from J, the junction kept 9 bases outside the gene matches. The CDR3 loop reads CASREMTGHTDTQYF. In DNA, the CDR3 is TGTGCCAGCAGGGAAATGACAGGGCATACAGATACGCAGTATTTT.